This is a list of T cell receptor beta chains from one sample in a study of T cell responses to AZD1222 COVID-19 vaccine. Generated by immunoSEQ multiplex PCR, the TCRdb table keeps only in-frame clones and is missing some. The sample holds about 120,000 clones; around 87% are singletons and the top ten take about 9.4%. The material sequenced was peripheral blood, taken on day 0 of AZD1222 vaccination. The receptor source for this set is an adult in good health. Both conserved end residues are part of each CDR3. D genes are given only for firm matches. Only some rows state a clone size, as once, few, many or a class for expanded clones.

-	-	TRBV5-6	TRBJ2-7	CASSLSSGPKVEQYF	TGTGCCAGCAGCTTGTCCTCGGGCCCCAAGGTAGAGCAGTACTTC
once	-	TRBV7-2	TRBJ2-7	CASSSYRGQYF	TGTGCCAGCAGCTCCTACCGCGGGCAGTACTTC
-	-	TRBV6-2/TRBV6-3	TRBJ2-7	CASSPAYEQYF	TGTGCCAGCAGTCCAGCCTACGAGCAGTACTTC
-	-	TRBV2	TRBJ2-7	CASSFSSYEQYF	TGTGCCAGCAGCTTTAGCTCCTACGAGCAGTACTTC
-	TRBD2	TRBV30	TRBJ2-7	CAWAPGGPSREQYF	TGTGCCTGGGCCCCGGGAGGGCCTTCAAGGGAGCAGTACTTC
once	TRBD1	TRBV9	TRBJ1-2	CASSAGQGPEGYTF	TGTGCCAGCAGCGCCGGACAGGGGCCGGAAGGCTACACCTTC
-	TRBD2	TRBV30	TRBJ2-7	CAWSVLRLAGGPSYEQYF	TGTGCCTGGAGTGTACTACGGCTAGCGGGAGGGCCCTCCTACGAGCAGTACTTC
-	-	TRBV6-1	TRBJ2-1	CASSEASALQQFF	TGTGCCAGCAGTGAAGCAAGCGCACTCCAGCAGTTCTTC
-	TRBD2	TRBV9	TRBJ2-1	CASSARLAPYNEQFF	TGTGCCAGCAGCGCTCGACTAGCTCCCTACAATGAGCAGTTCTTC
-	TRBD1	TRBV11-2	TRBJ1-4	CASSSNRGTNEKLFF	TGTGCCAGCAGCTCCAACAGGGGGACTAATGAAAAACTGTTTTTT
-	TRBD2	TRBV6-2/TRBV6-3	TRBJ2-1	CASSPLTSGNPYNEQFF	TGTGCCAGCAGTCCCCTGACTAGCGGGAACCCATATAATGAGCAGTTCTTC
-	-	TRBV30	TRBJ2-7	CAWILPGSYEQYF	TGTGCCTGGATTCTCCCTGGCTCCTACGAGCAGTACTTC
-	-	TRBV19	TRBJ2-7	CASSIAIGLYEQYF	TGTGCCAGTAGTATCGCCATCGGACTCTACGAGCAGTACTTC
few	TRBD1	TRBV10-2	TRBJ1-2	CASSDRDREPFIRGYTF	TGCGCCAGCAGTGATAGAGACAGGGAGCCCTTTATACGTGGCTACACCTTC
-	-	TRBV4-1	TRBJ1-6	CASSQAAAFSGSPLHF	TGCGCCAGCAGCCAAGCCGCTGCGTTTTCGGGTTCACCCCTCCACTTT
-	-	TRBV9	TRBJ2-3	CASSVDLGGDTQYF	TGTGCCAGCAGCGTAGATCTGGGGGGAGATACGCAGTATTTT
few	TRBD1	TRBV5-1	TRBJ2-7	CASSLQGQGAYEQYF	TGCGCCAGCAGCTTGCAGGGACAGGGGGCTTACGAGCAGTACTTC
-	TRBD2	TRBV7-2	TRBJ2-5	CASSPPPAGGRETQYF	TGTGCCAGCAGCCCACCCCCAGCGGGGGGGCGAGAGACCCAGTACTTC
-	TRBD2	TRBV10-2	TRBJ2-1	CASSEPGLADNNEQFF	TGCGCCAGCAGTGAGCCGGGACTAGCCGACAACAATGAGCAGTTCTTC
-	TRBD1	TRBV19	TRBJ1-1	CASIRTGTYTEAFF	TGTGCCAGTATTAGGACAGGGACCTACACTGAAGCTTTCTTT
once	-	TRBV7-3	TRBJ2-5	CASSPTGETQYF	TGTGCCAGCAGCCCGACGGGCGAGACCCAGTACTTC
-	-	TRBV7-9	TRBJ2-1	CASSLSGGYSYNEQFF	TGTGCCAGCAGCTTGTCTGGGGGGTACTCCTACAATGAGCAGTTCTTC
-	-	TRBV7-2	TRBJ2-5	CASSLKETQYF	TGTGCCAGCAGCCTTAAGGAGACCCAGTACTTC
-	-	TRBV6-2/TRBV6-3	TRBJ1-1	CASSYVSRGMNTEAFF	TGTGCCAGCAGTTACGTTTCTAGGGGGATGAACACTGAAGCTTTCTTT
-	-	TRBV18	TRBJ2-7	CASSPLGGYEQYF	TGTGCCAGCTCACCATTGGGTGGATACGAGCAGTACTTC
-	-	TRBV27	TRBJ1-2	CASKLAGAGGGYTF	TGTGCCAGCAAATTGGCGGGGGCGGGGGGTGGCTACACCTTC
-	TRBD2	TRBV28	TRBJ2-7	CASSLAVLNSYEQYF	TGTGCCAGCAGTCTAGCGGTCCTAAATTCCTACGAGCAGTACTTC
-	-	TRBV18	TRBJ1-1	CASSLTTMNTEAFF	TGTGCCAGCTCACTCACAACAATGAACACTGAAGCTTTCTTT
-	TRBD2	TRBV5-1	TRBJ2-1	CASSSTGTRHNEQFF	TGCGCCAGCAGCTCCACCGGGACTAGACACAATGAGCAGTTCTTC
once	TRBD2	TRBV27	TRBJ2-7	CASSSGTSGYEQYF	TGTGCCAGCAGTTCCGGGACTAGCGGTTACGAGCAGTACTTC
once	-	TRBV29-1	TRBJ2-1	CSVLAHEQFF	TGCAGCGTTTTAGCCCATGAGCAGTTCTTC
-	-	TRBV5-1	TRBJ1-4	CASSSRQSNEKELFF	TGCGCCAGCAGCTCGAGGCAGTCTAATGAAAAGGAACTGTTTTTT
-	TRBD2	TRBV9	TRBJ2-3	CASSLTSGLTDTQYF	TGTGCCAGCAGCTTGACTAGCGGACTCACAGATACGCAGTATTTT
-	-	TRBV29-1	TRBJ2-1	CSVDGTPEFF	TGCAGCGTCGACGGGACTCCCGAGTTCTTC
-	-	TRBV5-1	TRBJ2-7	CASSLGQGAYEQYF	TGCGCCAGCAGCTTGGGGCAGGGAGCCTACGAGCAGTACTTC
once	-	TRBV6-5	TRBJ2-1	CASSYGILSSYNEQFF	TGTGCCAGCAGTTACGGTATCCTGAGCTCCTACAATGAGCAGTTCTTC
-	TRBD1	TRBV29-1	TRBJ2-5	CSVENRGETQYF	TGCAGCGTTGAAAACAGGGGAGAGACCCAGTACTTC
once	TRBD1	TRBV13	TRBJ2-3	CASSLWGQGTDTQYF	TGTGCCAGCAGCTTATGGGGACAGGGCACAGATACGCAGTATTTT
-	TRBD1	TRBV7-3	TRBJ2-2	CASSQRTGGTGELFF	TGTGCCAGCAGCCAACGGACAGGGGGCACCGGGGAGCTGTTTTTT
-	-	TRBV27	TRBJ2-7	CASSLAGILNYEQYF	TGTGCCAGCAGTTTAGCGGGGATCCTTAACTACGAGCAGTACTTC
-	-	TRBV15	TRBJ1-5	CATSAQSVNQPQHF	TGTGCCACCAGCGCCCAATCCGTAAATCAGCCCCAGCATTTT
-	-	TRBV7-3	TRBJ2-2	CASGGRNTGELFF	TGTGCCAGCGGGGGGAGGAACACCGGGGAGCTGTTTTTT
-	-	TRBV3-1/TRBV3-2	TRBJ2-2	CASSQAGTINTGELFF	TGTGCCAGCAGCCAAGCCGGGACCATCAACACCGGGGAGCTGTTTTTT
-	-	TRBV3-1/TRBV3-2	TRBJ1-5	CASSQGIRFNQPQHF	TGTGCCAGCAGCCAAGGAATCAGATTCAATCAGCCCCAGCATTTT
once	-	TRBV19	TRBJ1-1	CASTLSVAETEAFF	TGTGCCAGTACCTTATCAGTGGCTGAAACTGAAGCTTTCTTT
-	-	TRBV5-1	TRBJ1-4	CASSPLGGTVSTNEKLFF	TGCGCCAGCAGCCCCCTAGGGGGAACCGTCTCAACTAATGAAAAACTGTTTTTT
-	TRBD1	TRBV4-1	TRBJ2-5	CASSHARDSSQETQYF	TGCGCCAGCAGCCACGCCCGGGACAGTAGTCAAGAGACCCAGTACTTC
-	-	TRBV11-3	TRBJ1-6	CASSQGGESPLHF	TGTGCCAGCAGCCAGGGAGGGGAATCACCCCTCCACTTT
few	TRBD1	TRBV15	TRBJ2-7	CATSRGQTGDNEQYF	TGTGCCACCAGCAGAGGGCAGACAGGGGACAACGAGCAGTACTTC
-	-	TRBV5-1	TRBJ1-2	CASADTANYGYTF	TGCGCCAGCGCCGACACAGCTAACTATGGCTACACCTTC
-	-	TRBV29-1	TRBJ2-6	CSVPSRTGANVLTF	TGCAGCGTACCTTCTAGGACTGGGGCCAACGTCCTGACTTTC
-	TRBD1	TRBV10-3	TRBJ1-4	CAISGSTGMTEKLFF	TGTGCCATCAGTGGGTCGACAGGGATGACGGAAAAACTGTTTTTT
-	-	TRBV3-1/TRBV3-2	TRBJ1-2	CASSPVRLGGYTF	TGTGCCAGCAGCCCTGTACGGCTAGGGGGCTACACCTTC